The T cell receptor beta chain under discussion was sequenced for a study of cytomegalovirus exposure and HLA in healthy donors. The PCR made use of 60 Vbeta and 13 Jbeta primers. Data came from immunoSEQ multiplex PCR; TCRdb stores just in-frame clones and leaves some out. The repertoire has roughly 180,000 clones, roughly four fifths of them found once; the top ten carry around 2.5%. Germline values: CDR1 MNHNY, CDR2 SVGAGI (reference sequence). Trimming pared 5 bases from V and 6 bases from J, leaving 11 bases between. The CDR3 runs to 12 residues. Sequenced: PBMCs. This receptor was taken from a female donor in good health and CMV-seronegative. The rearrangement links TRBV6-6 to TRBJ2-7; a weak D match, TRBD1 (5 bases). CDR3 residues: CASSLSGAEQYF. As DNA, the CDR3 is TGTGCCAGCAGTCTCAGTGGGGCCGAGCAGTACTTC.